Listed here are 2 T cell receptor beta chains from one sample, sequenced in a study of T cell responses to AZD1222 COVID-19 vaccine. TCRdb's copy holds only in-frame clones and misses some; the assay was immunoSEQ multiplex PCR. The data show approximately 150,000 clones, about 88% seen once. Specimen: peripheral blood, collected on day 0 of AZD1222 vaccination. The source is an adult in good health.

This clone has only one observation. The rearrangement joins TRBV5-1 to TRBJ1-2; 8 bases are a match to TRBD1. Germline V CDR1 and CDR2: SGHRS, YFSETQ. J was trimmed by 1 base and V by 2 bases; bases with no gene match: 1. The CDR3 runs 14 residues. CDR3 DNA: TGCGCCAGCAGCTTAGACAGGGGTAACTATGGCTACACCTTC. Protein sequence: CASSLDRGNYGYTF.

The chain joins TRBV15 to TRBJ1-4; 7 positions match TRBD1. This CDR3 has 15 amino acids. Per the germline V gene, CDR1 is LNHNV and CDR2 is YYDKDF (reference sequence). V lost 2 bases, J lost 6 bases, and 6 bases stayed unmatched. CDR3 sequence: CATSRPTGRDEKLFF. CDR3 nucleotide sequence: TGTGCCACCAGCAGACCGACAGGGAGAGATGAAAAACTGTTTTTT. Filled out from reference TRBV15 and TRBJ1-4, the complete variable domain reads DAMVIQNPRYQVTQFGKPVTLSCSQTLNHNVMYWYQQKSSQAPKLLFHYYDKDFNNEADTPDNFQSRRPNTSFCFLDIRSPGLGDTAMYLCATSRPTGRDEKLFFGSGTQLSVL.